This T cell receptor beta chain is from a study of memory CD8 T cells in hepatitis C reinfection. Clones were sequenced by immunoSEQ multiplex PCR, and TCRdb holds only the in-frame ones, with some missing. The sample carries approximately 46,000 clones, 80% to 90% recorded once. Stated time point: late/post reinfection, 12 to 24 weeks after detection. No in vitro expansion preceded TCR sequencing of the sorted cells. Two donors provided sorted CD3+ CD8+ CD45RO- naive CD8 T cells at all three reinfection time points. Per germline, CDR1 SGHNT and CDR2 YYREEE (reference sequence). The CDR3 consists of 15 residues. J was trimmed by 2 bases and V by 5 bases; bases with no gene match: 8.

The specimen sequenced was naive CD8+ T cells sorted from blood. The V and J genes are TRBV5-4 and TRBJ2-5; 8 nucleotides line up with TRBD1. This sequence was found in a man aged 18 to 30 with hepatitis C virus infection. Here the CDR3 reads CASSLIDRGQETQYF. As DNA, the CDR3 is TGTGCCAGCAGTTTGATAGACAGGGGTCAAGAGACCCAGTACTTC. The whole variable domain, filled in from reference TRBV5-4 and TRBJ2-5, reads ETGVTQSPTHLIKTRGQQVTLRCSSQSGHNTVSWYQQALGQGPQFIFQYYREEENGRGNFPPRFSGLQFPNYSSELNVNALELDDSALYLCASSLIDRGQETQYFGPGTRLLVL.